These T cell receptor beta chains were read from a single sample in a study of response to subunit inactivated influenza vaccine. TCRdb ran MiXCR on the RT-PCR reads and lists one entry per CDR3 protein. The sample lists more than 250,000 distinct CDR3 sequences; about a fifth were seen once. This specimen consisted of PBMCs from blood, obtained 21 months after vaccination. The receptor source for this set is a man between 50 and 70 years old who received an inactivated influenza vaccine. CDR3s include the opening cysteine and the closing phenylalanine or tryptophan. D genes are given only for firm matches. Some rows mark clone size as missing; the rest say once, few, many or name a class of expanded clone.

D	size	J	V	DNA	CDR3
-	-	TRBJ1-1	TRBV5-1	TGCGCCAGCAGCTTGCTGGGCATGGGGACTGAAGCTTTCTTT	CASSLLGMGTEAFF
-	few	TRBJ1-1	TRBV7-9	TGTGCCAGCAGCTTAGCCGGGACGGGGAACACTGAAGCTTTCTTT	CASSLAGTGNTEAFF
-	many	TRBJ1-2	TRBV15	TGTGCCACCAGCATGTGGTCAGAGAGCAACTATGGCTACACCTTC	CATSMWSESNYGYTF
-	-	TRBJ2-3	TRBV23-1	TGCGCCAGCAGTCAGCGGGGTATCCCTCGTTCTGAGGGCACAGATACGCAGTATTTT	CASSQRGIPRSEGTDTQYF
-	many	TRBJ1-6	TRBV28	TGTGCCAGCAGTATGGATTCCTATAATTCACCCCTCCACTTT	CASSMDSYNSPLHF
-	few	TRBJ1-2	TRBV25-1	TGTGCCAGCAGTGCCTCCGGTGGCTACACCTTC	CASSASGGYTF
-	few	TRBJ2-5	TRBV30	TGTGCCTGGAGTGTCATGGTTTCGGCGACCCAGTACTTC	CAWSVMVSATQYF
-	few	TRBJ2-5	TRBV12-3/TRBV12-4	TGTGCCAGCAGTTTTGGTCCGGGGGCCGCCACCCAGTACTTC	CASSFGPGAATQYF
-	-	TRBJ1-5	TRBV5-5	TGTGCCAGCAGCTCGGACCAGGGGCTTTGGCAGCCCCAGCATTTT	CASSSDQGLWQPQHF
-	few	TRBJ1-6	TRBV13	TGTGCCAGCAGCTTAACCCGGGAATCGGGCACACCCCTCCACTTT	CASSLTRESGTPLHF
TRBD1	many	TRBJ1-2	TRBV7-3	TGTGCCAGCAGCTTCGGGACAGGGGGAAACTATGGCTACACCTTC	CASSFGTGGNYGYTF
-	-	TRBJ2-5	TRBV10-2	TGCGCCAGCAGTGAGCCCCGGACAAACCAAGAGACCCAGTACTTC	CASSEPRTNQETQYF
-	few	TRBJ2-7	TRBV25-1	TGTGCCAGCAGTGCAGTTACCTACGAGCAGTACTTC	CASSAVTYEQYF
-	many	TRBJ1-3	TRBV2	TGTGCCAGCAGTGTTAACTCTGGAAACACCATATATTTT	CASSVNSGNTIYF
-	-	TRBJ1-1	TRBV12-5	TGTGCTAGTGGTTTAGAGCTCTTGTTGAACACTGAAGCTTTCTTT	CASGLELLLNTEAFF
TRBD1	-	TRBJ2-5	TRBV28	TGTGCCAGCAGTCCATCCACAGGGGGCAGGGAGACCCAGTACTTC	CASSPSTGGRETQYF
-	few	TRBJ1-1	TRBV29-1	TGCAGCGTTGAAGGACCATTCATGAACACTGAAGCTTTCTTT	CSVEGPFMNTEAFF